Listed below are T cell receptor beta chains from one sample, sequenced in a study of blood T cell repertoires in COVID-19. Sequenced by immunoSEQ multiplex PCR; TCRdb stores in-frame clones only, minus some. The sample consists of tens of thousands of clones, roughly 80% of them appearing once. Source material: peripheral blood. These receptors all come from a man in his fifties or sixties with acute or convalescent COVID-19. Each CDR3 is given with its conserved first and last residue. The D gene is left open where the match is weak.

d_gene	v_gene	j_gene	CDR3aa	CDR3nt
NA	TRBV5-8	TRBJ2-1	CASSSRRRANEQFF	TGTGCCAGCAGCTCTCGGCGGAGGGCCAATGAGCAGTTCTTC
TRBD2	TRBV5-1	TRBJ2-1	CASSYGTSGGAGEQFF	TGCGCCAGCAGCTACGGGACTAGCGGGGGGGCCGGTGAGCAGTTCTTC
NA	TRBV5-1	TRBJ1-2	CASSLDGANYGYTF	TGCGCCAGCAGCTTGGACGGGGCTAACTATGGCTACACCTTC
TRBD2	TRBV10-3	TRBJ2-3	CAISESGLAGPDTQYF	TGTGCCATCAGTGAGTCGGGGCTAGCGGGCCCAGATACGCAGTATTTT
NA	TRBV28	TRBJ1-2	CASTLRGANYGYTF	TGTGCCAGCACCCTTAGGGGTGCTAACTATGGCTACACCTTC
TRBD1	TRBV24-1	TRBJ2-1	CATSGTGGAAGNPYNEQFF	TGTGCCACCTCCGGGACAGGGGGCGCGGCGGGAAACCCCTACAATGAGCAGTTCTTC
NA	TRBV11-2	TRBJ1-2	CASSSGAGDYTF	TGTGCCAGCAGCTCAGGAGCAGGGGACTACACCTTC
TRBD1	TRBV7-3	TRBJ2-1	CASSVDRGGHNEQFF	TGTGCCAGCAGCGTCGACAGGGGAGGTCACAATGAGCAGTTCTTC
NA	TRBV7-3	TRBJ2-7	CASSLVADSAEQYF	TGTGCCAGCAGCTTGGTAGCGGATTCGGCCGAGCAGTACTTC
TRBD1	TRBV27	TRBJ1-6	CASSLRTGKDSPLHF	TGTGCCAGCAGTCTCCGGACAGGGAAGGATTCACCCCTCCACTTT